This T cell receptor (beta chain) is drawn from a study of shared clonotypes between healthy human individuals. General study points: In this cohort, only blood was sampled, and tissue repertoires likely differ.

Points on this clone: No antigen is known for it.

Clones were sequenced by immunoSEQ multiplex PCR, and TCRdb holds only the in-frame ones, with some missing. This table has around 700,000 clones, roughly 78% appearing once. J lost 7 bases, V lost 0 bases, and 7 bases had no gene match. Looked up from germline, CDR1 is SGHNT and CDR2 is YYREEE (reference sequence). The CDR3 runs 15 residues. The chain employs TRBV5-4 and TRBJ2-5, with 9 bases lining up with TRBD1. What was sequenced was memory CD4+ T cells sorted from blood. Stated subset: CD45RA-negative fraction. This clonotype originated in a woman in her thirties in good health. The CDR3 protein is CASSLGGQGTVTQYF. The CDR3 region has the DNA TGTGCCAGCAGCTTGGGTGGACAGGGGACGGTGACCCAGTACTTC.